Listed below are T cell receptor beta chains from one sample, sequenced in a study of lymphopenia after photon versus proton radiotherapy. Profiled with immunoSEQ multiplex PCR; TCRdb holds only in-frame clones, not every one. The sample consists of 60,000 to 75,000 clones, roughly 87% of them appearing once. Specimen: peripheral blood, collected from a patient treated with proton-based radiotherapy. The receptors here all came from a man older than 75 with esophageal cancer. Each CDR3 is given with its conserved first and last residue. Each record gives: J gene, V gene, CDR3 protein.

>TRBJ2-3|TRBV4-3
CASSQESGGADTQYF
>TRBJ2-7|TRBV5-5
CASSLTGTYEQYF
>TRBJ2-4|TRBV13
CASSAGRGRGNIQYF
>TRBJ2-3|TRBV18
CASSLKTHTDTQYF
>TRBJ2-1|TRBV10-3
CAISPTAGTYNEQFF
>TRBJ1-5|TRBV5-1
CASSLVGSPGQPQHF
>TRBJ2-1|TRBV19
CASRDWAYNEQFF
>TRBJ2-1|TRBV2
CASSEGHIEQFF
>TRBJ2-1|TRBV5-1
CASRAETVTNEQFF
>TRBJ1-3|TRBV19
CASSTGQIVGNTIYF
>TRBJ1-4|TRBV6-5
CASSYDRGRSKLFF
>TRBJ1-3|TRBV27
CASAPAGDGNTIYF
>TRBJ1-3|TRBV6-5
CASRRQESSGNTIYF
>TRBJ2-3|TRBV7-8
CASTIMGGLYTDTQYF
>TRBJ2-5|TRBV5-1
CASSLRIQETQYF
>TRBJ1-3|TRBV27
CASSPGYSGNTIYF
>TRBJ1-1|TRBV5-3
CARSPRTGRRQGNTEAFF
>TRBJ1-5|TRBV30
CAWSHRRGQGGWNQPQHF
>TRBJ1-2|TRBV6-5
CASRDRTGYGYTF
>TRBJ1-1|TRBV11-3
CASSLNGQGNTEAFF
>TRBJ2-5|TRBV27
CASSQQTTKETQYF
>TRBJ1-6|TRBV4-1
CASSHISGQGDSPLHF
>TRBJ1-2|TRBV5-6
CASSDGAAVVYGYTF
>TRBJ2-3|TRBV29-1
CSGGSTDTQYF
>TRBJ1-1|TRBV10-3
CAMDSGLNTEAFF
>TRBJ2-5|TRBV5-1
CASTNIVGETQYF
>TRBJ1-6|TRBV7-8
CASSLFQGTYNSPLHF
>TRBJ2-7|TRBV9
CASSVGVRGPYEQYF
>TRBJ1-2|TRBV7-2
CASSLDWQVYGYTF
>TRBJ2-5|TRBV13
CASSLNRGPGETQYF
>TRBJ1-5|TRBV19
CASKRGTGGNQPQHF
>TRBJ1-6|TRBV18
CASSPQRGPNSPLHF
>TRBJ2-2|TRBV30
CAWSWGVDTGELFF
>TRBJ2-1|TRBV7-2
CASSKDRAFHNEQFF
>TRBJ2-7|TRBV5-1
CASSLSQGREQYF
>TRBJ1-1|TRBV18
CASKTGEDTEAFF
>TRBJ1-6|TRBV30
CACEPGVRAPLHF
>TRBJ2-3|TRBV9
CASSVAGETDTQYF
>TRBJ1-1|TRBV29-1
CSITDSTEAFF
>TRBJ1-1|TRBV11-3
CASSLGRNTEAFF
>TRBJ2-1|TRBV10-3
CAISPPGLGAFF
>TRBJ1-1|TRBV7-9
CASSLGGWGAFF
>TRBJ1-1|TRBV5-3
CARSLVSANTEAFF
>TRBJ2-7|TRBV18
CASSPQREVNEQYF
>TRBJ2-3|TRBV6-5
CASSDRSTDTQYF
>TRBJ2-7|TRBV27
CASSIQGKQGVHEQYF
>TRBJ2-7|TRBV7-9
CASSLTTSGTYEQYF
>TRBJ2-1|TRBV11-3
CASSSGHRNEQFF
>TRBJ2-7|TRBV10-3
CAISGSYEQYF
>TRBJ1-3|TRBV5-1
CASSLAGGLSGNTIYF